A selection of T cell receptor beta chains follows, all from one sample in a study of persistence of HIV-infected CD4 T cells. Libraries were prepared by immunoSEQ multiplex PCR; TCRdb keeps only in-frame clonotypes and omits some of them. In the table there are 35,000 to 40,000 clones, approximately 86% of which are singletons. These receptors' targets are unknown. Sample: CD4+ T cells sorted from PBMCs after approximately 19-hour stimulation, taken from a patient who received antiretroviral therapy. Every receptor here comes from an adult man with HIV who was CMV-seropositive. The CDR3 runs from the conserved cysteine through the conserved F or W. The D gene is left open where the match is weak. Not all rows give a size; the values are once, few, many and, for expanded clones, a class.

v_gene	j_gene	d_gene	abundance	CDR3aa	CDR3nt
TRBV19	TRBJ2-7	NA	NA	CASSFGSYEQYF	TGTGCCAGTAGTTTCGGAAGCTACGAGCAGTACTTC
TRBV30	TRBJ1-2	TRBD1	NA	CARDRAVYGYTF	TGTGCCCGGGACAGGGCCGTTTATGGCTACACCTTC
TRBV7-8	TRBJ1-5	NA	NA	CASSLESASNQPQHF	TGTGCCAGCAGCTTAGAATCCGCTAGCAATCAGCCCCAGCATTTT
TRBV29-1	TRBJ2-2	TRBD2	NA	CSVGRASGGPNTGELFF	TGCAGCGTTGGGCGGGCTAGCGGGGGTCCAAACACCGGGGAGCTGTTTTTT
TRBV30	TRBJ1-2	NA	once	CAAGGGYGYTF	TGTGCAGCCGGAGGAGGCTATGGCTACACCTTC
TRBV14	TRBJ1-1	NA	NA	CASSLSNTEAFF	TGTGCCAGCAGTCTTTCGAACACTGAAGCTTTCTTT
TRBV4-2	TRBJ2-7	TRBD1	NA	CASSPLSRTGIYEQYF	TGTGCCAGCAGCCCACTCAGCCGGACAGGGATTTACGAGCAGTACTTC
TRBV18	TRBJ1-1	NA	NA	CASSPQGNTEAFF	TGTGCCAGCTCACCCCAGGGGAACACTGAAGCTTTCTTT
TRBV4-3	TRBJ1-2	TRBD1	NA	CASSQGRQDRGRGGYTF	TGCGCCAGCAGCCAAGGGCGGCAGGACAGGGGGCGCGGTGGCTACACCTTC
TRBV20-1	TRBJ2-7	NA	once	CSVRGQYF	TGCAGTGTTCGGGGGCAGTACTTC
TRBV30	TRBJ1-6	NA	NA	CAWSVPQNSPLHF	TGTGCCTGGAGTGTCCCCCAAAATTCACCCCTCCACTTT
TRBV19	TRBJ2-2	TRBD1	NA	CASSVRDRATGELFF	TGTGCCAGTAGTGTCCGGGACAGGGCGACCGGGGAGCTGTTTTTT
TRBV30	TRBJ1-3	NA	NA	CAWSERWSGNTIYF	TGTGCCTGGAGTGAGAGGTGGTCTGGAAACACCATATATTTT
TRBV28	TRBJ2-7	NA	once	CASSHPPGQFRTHEQYF	TGTGCCAGCAGTCACCCCCCCGGGCAATTTCGTACCCACGAGCAGTACTTC
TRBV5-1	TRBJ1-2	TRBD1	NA	CASSSGQVLGYTF	TGCGCCAGCAGCTCGGGACAGGTCCTAGGCTACACCTTC
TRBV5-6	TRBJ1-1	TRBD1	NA	CASSFQDRSTEAFF	TGTGCCAGCAGCTTCCAGGACAGGTCCACTGAAGCTTTCTTT
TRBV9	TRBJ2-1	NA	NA	CASRRTSWRCEQFF	TGTGCCAGCAGACGTACGAGCTGGCGGTGTGAGCAGTTCTTC
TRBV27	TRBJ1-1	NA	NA	CASSPLRRGAEAFF	TGTGCCAGCAGTCCACTCCGGAGGGGAGCTGAAGCTTTCTTT
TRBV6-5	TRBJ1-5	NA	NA	CASSYSTDHSNQPQHF	TGTGCCAGCAGTTACTCGACGGACCATAGCAATCAGCCCCAGCATTTT
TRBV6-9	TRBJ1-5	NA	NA	CASSDSDRRNSNQPQHF	TGTGCCAGCAGTGACTCAGACAGGAGAAACTCCAATCAGCCCCAGCATTTT
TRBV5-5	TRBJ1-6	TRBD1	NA	CASSSDRATRHSPLHF	TGTGCCAGCAGTTCTGACAGGGCGACGAGGCATTCACCCCTCCATTTT
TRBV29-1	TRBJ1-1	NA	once	CSVKRGETEAFF	TGCAGCGTTAAACGTGGGGAGACTGAAGCTTTCTTT
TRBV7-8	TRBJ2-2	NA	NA	CASSPNTGELFF	TGTGCCAGCAGCCCGAACACCGGGGAGCTGTTTTTT
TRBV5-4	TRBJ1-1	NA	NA	CASSLVGGRGETEAFF	TGTGCCAGCAGCTTGGTTGGGGGGCGAGGAGAAACTGAAGCTTTCTTT
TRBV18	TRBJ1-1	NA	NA	CATRRPEYRDEAFF	TGTGCCACCCGCCGACCAGAATACAGGGATGAAGCTTTCTTT
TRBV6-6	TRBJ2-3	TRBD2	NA	CASSPQLAGRTDTQYF	TGTGCCAGCAGCCCCCAGTTAGCGGGGCGCACAGATACGCAGTATTTT
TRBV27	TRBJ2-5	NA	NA	CASSPNSYQETQYF	TGTGCCAGCAGCCCAAATTCGTACCAAGAGACCCAGTACTTC
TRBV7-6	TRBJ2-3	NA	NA	CASSLGNSDTQYF	TGTGCCAGCAGCTTAGGGAACTCAGATACGCAGTATTTT
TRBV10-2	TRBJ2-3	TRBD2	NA	CASRLAGGVNTQYF	TGCGCCAGCAGACTAGCGGGGGGCGTAAATACGCAGTATTTT
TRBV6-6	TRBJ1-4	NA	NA	CATKRSNEKLFF	TGTGCCACCAAAAGGAGTAATGAAAAACTGTTTTTT
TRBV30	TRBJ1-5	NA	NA	CAWSVPGSQPQHF	TGTGCCTGGAGTGTACCAGGGAGTCAGCCCCAGCATTTT
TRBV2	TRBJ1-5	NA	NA	CASSPNRDSNQPQHF	TGTGCCAGCAGTCCAAACAGGGATAGCAATCAGCCCCAGCATTTT
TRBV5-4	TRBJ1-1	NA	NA	CASSLPPPREDEAFF	TGTGCCAGCAGCCTACCTCCTCCCAGGGAGGATGAAGCTTTCTTT
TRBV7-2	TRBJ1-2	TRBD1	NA	CASSLADRGGYGYTF	TGTGCCAGCAGCTTGGCGGACAGGGGAGGATATGGCTACACCTTC
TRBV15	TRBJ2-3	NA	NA	CATSRADRSTDTQYF	TGTGCCACCAGCAGAGCTGACAGGAGCACAGATACGCAGTATTTT
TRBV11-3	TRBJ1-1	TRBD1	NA	CASSGGGTANTEAFF	TGTGCCAGCAGTGGAGGTGGGACAGCGAACACTGAAGCTTTCTTT
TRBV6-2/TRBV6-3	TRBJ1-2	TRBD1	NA	CASSPGTGGVSGYTF	TGTGCCAGCAGTCCCGGGACAGGGGGCGTCTCTGGCTACACCTTC
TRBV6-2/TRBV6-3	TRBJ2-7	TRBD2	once	CASSHGTSGSYEQYF	TGTGCCAGCAGCCATGGGACTAGCGGGTCCTACGAGCAGTACTTC
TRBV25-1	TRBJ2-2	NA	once	CASSDRVGTGELFF	TGTGCCAGCAGTGACAGGGTCGGCACCGGGGAGCTGTTTTTT
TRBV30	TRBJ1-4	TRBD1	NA	CAWSVRTGFTEKLFF	TGTGCCTGGAGTGTAAGGACAGGCTTTACTGAAAAACTGTTTTTT
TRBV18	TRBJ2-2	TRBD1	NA	CASSSMTGGVLGGELFF	TGTGCCAGCTCATCTATGACAGGGGGCGTTCTTGGCGGGGAGCTGTTTTTT
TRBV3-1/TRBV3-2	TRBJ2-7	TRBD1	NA	CASRPRFATGESYEQYF	TGTGCCAGCAGGCCTCGATTTGCGACAGGGGAATCCTACGAGCAGTACTTC
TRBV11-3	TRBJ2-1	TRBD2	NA	CASSLSRAGAGNEQFF	TGTGCCAGCAGCTTATCTAGAGCGGGAGCTGGCAATGAGCAGTTCTTC
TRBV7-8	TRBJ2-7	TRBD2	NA	CASSLISWTSGRGTYEQYF	TGTGCCAGCAGCTTAATCTCCTGGACTAGCGGGCGTGGGACCTACGAGCAGTACTTC
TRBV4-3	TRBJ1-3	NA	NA	CASSQDEAIAGNTIYF	TGCGCCAGCAGCCAAGATGAAGCCATCGCTGGAAACACCATATATTTT
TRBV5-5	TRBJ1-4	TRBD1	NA	CASSKQGGVSNEKLFF	TGTGCCAGCAGCAAGCAAGGGGGCGTTTCTAATGAAAAACTGTTTTTT
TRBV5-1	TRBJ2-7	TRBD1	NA	CASSLQGGHYEQYF	TGCGCCAGCAGCTTGCAAGGGGGCCACTACGAGCAGTACTTC
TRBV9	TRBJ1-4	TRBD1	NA	CASNRGQGYEKLFF	TGTGCCAGCAATAGGGGACAGGGCTATGAAAAACTGTTTTTT